Below are 2 T cell receptor beta chains sequenced from a single sample in a study of tumor-infiltrating lymphocytes in glioblastoma multiforme. TCRB libraries came from RNA via three nested multiplex PCR rounds. In TCRdb, the multiplex PCR reads were re-called with MiXCR into one record per CDR3 protein. The table has nearly 15,000 distinct CDR3 sequences, 60% to 75% seen once; the top ten hold around two fifths. The sample consisted of brain tumor tissue. The origin of the receptors is a male donor with glioblastoma.

The chain couples TRBV5-5 to TRBJ2-2; D is unresolved. The CDR3 contains 12 residues. CDR1 and CDR2 from the germline V gene are SGHKS and YYEKEE (reference sequence). V lost 2 bases and J 10 bases, leaving 9 bases between the germline ends. The CDR3 sequence: CASSLTRVELFF. The CDR3 nucleotides are TGTGCCAGCAGCTTAACCCGCGTGGAGCTGTTTTTT.

The gene calls are TRBV6-2 or TRBV6-3 and TRBJ2-7; 12 bases map to TRBD2. The CDR3 loop spans 15 amino acids. Per the germline V gene, CDR1 is MNHEY and CDR2 is SVGEGT. V shed 7 bases, J shed 2 bases, and the junction held 6 bases outside the gene matches. In DNA form, the CDR3 reads TGTGCCAGCATTCCCGGACTAGCGGGGACCTACGAGCAGTACTTC. Protein product: CASIPGLAGTYEQYF.